The following is a T cell receptor beta chain sequence with its context. The antigen is unknown. The primer mix had 60 Vbeta and 13 Jbeta primers. Profiled with immunoSEQ multiplex PCR; TCRdb holds only in-frame clones, not every one. This table holds 100,000 to 150,000 clones, about 79% found once. The sample is drawn from a study of cytomegalovirus exposure and HLA in healthy donors. The wider study: Of fewer than 450 genotyped donors, more than 70% clustered with self-reported Caucasian donors. Study-wide findings and caveats: In a later analysis, TCR beta V- and J-gene trimming was associated with a missense DCLRE1C variant. Investigators reported 150 to 200 TCR beta chains as tied to cytomegalovirus. Later analysis showed TCR association rates varying by HLA locus, highest for DRB1 and lowest for HLA-C.

CDR3 length: 16 residues. The V gene's germline CDR1 is LNHDA and CDR2 SQIVND (reference sequence). The V end was cut by 7 bases, the J end by 3 bases, with 20 bases between. The V gene is TRBV19, the J gene TRBJ2-3; a possible D gene is TRBD2 (6 bases). Sequenced material: PBMCs. This receptor was taken from a woman aged 18-29 years in good health and CMV-seropositive. CDR3 sequence (DNA): TGTGCCAGTACCTATGGGGCGGGGTTCGCTACAGATACGCAGTATTTT. Amino acid sequence: CASTYGAGFATDTQYF.